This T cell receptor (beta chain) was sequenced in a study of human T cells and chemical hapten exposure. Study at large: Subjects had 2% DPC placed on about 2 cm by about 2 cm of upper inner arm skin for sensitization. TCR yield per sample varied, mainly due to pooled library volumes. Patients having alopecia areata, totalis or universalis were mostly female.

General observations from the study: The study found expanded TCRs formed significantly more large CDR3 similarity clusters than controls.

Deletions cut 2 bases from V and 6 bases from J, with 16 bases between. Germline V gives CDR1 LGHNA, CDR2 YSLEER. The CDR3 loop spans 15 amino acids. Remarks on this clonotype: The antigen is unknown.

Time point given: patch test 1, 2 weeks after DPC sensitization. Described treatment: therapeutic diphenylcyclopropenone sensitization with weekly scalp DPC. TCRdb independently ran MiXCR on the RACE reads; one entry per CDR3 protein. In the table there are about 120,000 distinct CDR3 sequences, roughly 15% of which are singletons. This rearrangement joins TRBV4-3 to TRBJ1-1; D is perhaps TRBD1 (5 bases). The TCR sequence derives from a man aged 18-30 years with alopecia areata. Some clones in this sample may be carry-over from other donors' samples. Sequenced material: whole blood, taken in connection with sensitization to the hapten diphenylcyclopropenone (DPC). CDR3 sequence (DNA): TGCGCCAGCAGCCAATTGTCAGGGAATTTCGCTGAAGCTTTCTTT. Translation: CASSQLSGNFAEAFF.